What follows are 28 T cell receptor beta chains derived from one specimen sequenced in a study of shared clonotypes between healthy human individuals. Generated by immunoSEQ multiplex PCR, the TCRdb table keeps only in-frame clones and is missing some. The profile shows more than 150,000 clones, approximately 60% of them singletons. Sequencing used memory CD4+ T cells sorted from blood. Sample subset: CD45RA-negative fraction. These receptors all come from a man aged 25-45 years in good health.

The J gene is TRBJ2-7, the V gene TRBV9; 8 bases are a match to TRBD2. Germline CDR1 is SGDLS and CDR2 is YYNGEE. The CDR3 loop spans 15 amino acids. After removal of 0 bases from V and 3 bases from J, the junction contained 5 bases not matched to a gene. Written as DNA, the CDR3 is TGTGCCAGCAGCGTAGCTGTTAGCGGGGTCTACGAGCAGTACTTC. It translates to CASSVAVSGVYEQYF.

The CDR3 is CASSPRSGQVNTEAFF. The CDR3 nucleotides are TGTGCCAGTAGTCCCCGATCGGGACAGGTGAACACTGAAGCTTTCTTT. V gene TRBV19 combines with J gene TRBJ1-1; TRBD1 agrees at 8 bases. Germline CDR1 is LNHDA and CDR2 is SQIVND (reference sequence). Germline trimming cut 5 bases from V and 0 bases from J; bases unmatched to any gene: 8. The CDR3 is 16 residues long.

The chain combines TRBV19 with TRBJ2-1, with D uncertain. V was pared by 9 bases and J by 2 bases, with 11 bases between. This CDR3 has 13 residues. The germline gives CDR1 LNHDA, CDR2 SQIVND (reference sequence). CDR3 in amino acids: CASPLETYNEQFF. For the CDR3, the DNA is TGTGCCAGCCCCTTGGAGACCTACAATGAGCAGTTCTTC. Using reference TRBV19 and TRBJ2-1 for the parts outside the CDR3, the full variable domain is DGGITQSPKYLFRKEGQNVTLSCEQNLNHDAMYWYRQDPGQGLRLIYYSQIVNDFQKGDIAEGYSVSREKKESFPLTVTSAQKNPTAFYLCASPLETYNEQFFGPGTRLTVL.

The chain employs TRBV11-2 and TRBJ2-7; D is ambiguous. CDR3 length: 14 amino acids. From germline, CDR1 is SGHAT and CDR2 FQNNGV. Trimming shortened V by 1 base and J by 1 base, and 8 bases separated the two germline ends. The CDR3 sequence: CASSLAGHSYEQYF. The CDR3 DNA sequence: TGTGCCAGCAGCTTAGCCGGTCATTCCTACGAGCAGTACTTC.

The chain has TRBV7-8 and TRBJ1-5; D is uncertain. The V gene lost 1 base and the J gene lost 4 bases, with 8 bases spanning the gap. The germline CDR1 and CDR2 sequences are SGHVS and FQNEAQ. This CDR3 is 14 amino acids long. CDR3 nucleotide sequence: TGTGCCAGCAGCTTAGGGGGTCCGAATCAGCCCCAGCATTTT. Amino acids: CASSLGGPNQPQHF.

The genes are TRBV4-1 and TRBJ1-5; D perhaps matches TRBD1 (5 bases). CDR3 length: 15 residues. Germline V gene lookup returns CDR1 MGHRA and CDR2 YSYEKL. Trimming left V 0 bases short and J 1 base short, with 7 bases between. This chain's CDR3 is CASSQDGGSNQPQHF. The CDR3 region has the DNA TGCGCCAGCAGCCAAGATGGGGGAAGCAATCAGCCCCAGCATTTT.

The chain recombines TRBV5-4 with TRBJ2-2; D assignment may be TRBD1 or TRBD2 (6 bases each). Trimming cost V 4 bases and J 2 bases, with 12 bases left between them. Germline V gives CDR1 SGHNT, CDR2 YYREEE (reference sequence). The CDR3 covers 15 residues. This CDR3 is CASSPGAGNTGELFF. DNA of the CDR3: TGTGCCAGCAGCCCGGGGGCGGGAAACACCGGGGAGCTGTTTTTT.

V usage is TRBV18 and J usage is TRBJ1-2, with unresolved D. Trimming stripped 0 bases from V and 7 bases from J, with 9 bases between. Germline loops: CDR1 KGHSH, CDR2 LQKENI. The CDR3 is 13 amino acids. This CDR3 is CASSPPLTVGYTF. In nucleotides, the CDR3 is TGTGCCAGCTCACCACCATTGACGGTTGGCTACACCTTC.

This clone was counted many times. Other DNA sequences from this sample encode an identical CDR3 as well. The J gene is TRBJ2-7, the V gene TRBV29-1; 11 bases are shared with TRBD2. CDR1 is SQVTM, CDR2 ANQGSEA, per germline. This CDR3 spans 14 amino acids. V gave up 6 bases and J gave up 2 bases; unmatched junction bases: 6. The CDR3 DNA reads as TGCAGCGTGGTAGGGACTAGCGGAGCCTACGAGCAGTACTTC. As protein: CSVVGTSGAYEQYF.

For the CDR3, the DNA is TGTGCCAGCAGTTCTCTTCCGGGAGGCCCAAACACAGATACGCAGTATTTT. Translating it yields CASSSLPGGPNTDTQYF. The V and J genes are TRBV27 and TRBJ2-3, with TRBD2 matching over 7 bases. The CDR3 runs 17 residues. Trimming cost V 4 bases and J 2 bases; bases outside gene matches: 12. Germline assignment: CDR1 MNHEY and CDR2 SMNVEV (reference sequence).

The V gene is TRBV7-9, the J gene TRBJ2-4, with D perhaps matching TRBD2 (5 bases). V lost 5 bases, J lost 7 bases, and 18 bases lay in between. The CDR3 consists of 15 residues. CDR1 is SEHNR, CDR2 FQNEAQ, per germline (reference sequence). CDR3 loop: CASSRVGSTKNIQYF. DNA of the CDR3: TGTGCCAGCAGCCGCGTTGGGAGTACGAAGAACATTCAGTACTTC.

The chain is built from TRBV20-1 and TRBJ1-1; no firm D call. Germline loops: CDR1 DFQATT, CDR2 SNEGSKA (reference sequence). The CDR3 totals 11 residues. In DNA, the CDR3 is TGCGGCGGGAAGGGTGTCTCTGAAGCTTTCTTT. This encodes CGGKGVSEAFF.

The chain is built from TRBV11-2 and TRBJ2-7; no clear D gene. The V end was cut by 2 bases, the J end by 3 bases, with 11 bases between. There are 14 residues in the CDR3. CDR1 SGHAT and CDR2 FQNNGV come from the germline V gene. The chain's CDR3 is CASSLTPASYEQYF. CDR3 DNA: TGTGCCAGCAGCTTAACTCCGGCCAGCTACGAGCAGTACTTC.

This chain joins TRBV11-3 and TRBJ2-2, with 11 positions matching TRBD2. Looked up from germline, CDR1 is SGHNT and CDR2 is YENEEA. The V and J ends lost 5 bases and 6 bases, in that order; junction bases with no gene match: 2. The CDR3 has 14 residues. The CDR3 here is CASSRTSGPGELFF. Written as DNA, the CDR3 is TGTGCCAGCAGCCGGACTAGCGGGCCCGGGGAGCTGTTTTTT.

J is TRBJ2-3 and V is TRBV2; 8 positions agree with TRBD1. CDR3 length: 15 residues. After removal of 4 bases from V and 4 bases from J, the junction contained 7 bases not matched to a gene. Germline CDR1 SNHLY, CDR2 FYNNEI. Written as DNA, the CDR3 is TGTGCCAGCAGTGTAGGGGACAGGATCGCAGATACGCAGTATTTT. Amino acids: CASSVGDRIADTQYF.

The genes are TRBV7-8 and TRBJ2-1, with 8 nucleotides matching TRBD2. The germline CDR1 and CDR2 sequences are SGHVS and FQNEAQ. V was clipped by 1 base and J by 8 bases; unmatched bases: 7. This CDR3 is 15 amino acids long. The DNA of the CDR3 is TGTGCCAGCAGCTTAGAGGGACTAGATATGGATGAGCAGTTCTTC. This gives the protein CASSLEGLDMDEQFF. Supplemented by reference TRBV7-8 and TRBJ2-1, the full variable domain reads GAGVSQSPRYKVAKRGQDVALRCDPISGHVSLFWYQQALGQGPEFLTYFQNEAQLDKSGLPSDRFFAERPEGSVSTLKIQRTQQEDSAVYLCASSLEGLDMDEQFFGPGTRLTVL.

The rearrangement links TRBV30 to TRBJ2-1; either TRBD1 or TRBD2 may fit D (5 bases each). V lost 5 bases, J lost 0 bases, and 23 bases lay in between. Germline-derived CDR1 and CDR2 are GTSNPN and SVGIG (reference sequence). This CDR3 spans 18 amino acids. The CDR3, as DNA: TGTGCCTGGGGGGGTAAGTCGAATCGATGGAGCTCCTACAATGAGCAGTTCTTC. Translation gives CAWGGKSNRWSSYNEQFF.

In this sample, this clone turned up once. The V call is TRBV7-2, the J call TRBJ2-7, with D perhaps TRBD2 (6 bases). The V gene lost 1 base and the J gene lost 4 bases, with 11 bases spanning the gap. The germline V gene encodes CDR1 SGHTA and CDR2 FQGNSA. This CDR3 is 14 amino acids long. The CDR3: CASSLGPGGYEQYF. CDR3 bases: TGTGCCAGCAGCTTAGGCCCCGGAGGGTACGAGCAGTACTTC.

This clone was recorded a few times. Other DNA sequences in this sample translate to the same CDR3. The J gene is TRBJ2-7, the V gene TRBV27; 9 bases fit TRBD1. The J segment lost 4 bases and the V segment lost 5 bases, leaving 6 bases of the junction unmatched. This CDR3 has 14 residues. The germline V gene encodes CDR1 MNHEY and CDR2 SMNVEV (reference sequence). The CDR3 loop reads CASSPGQGLYEQYF. The CDR3 region has the DNA TGTGCCAGCAGTCCGGGACAGGGCCTTTACGAGCAGTACTTC.

In this sample, this clone turned up a few times. The genes are TRBV28 and TRBJ2-5, with TRBD1 matching over 11 bases. The germline gives CDR1 MDHEN, CDR2 SYDVKM. The V segment lost 5 bases and the J segment 4 bases; nucleotides outside the gene matches: 9. This CDR3 spans 16 amino acids. The CDR3 DNA reads as TGTGCCAGCAGTCTACACTCCGGGACAGGGGGAGAGACCCAGTACTTC. It encodes CASSLHSGTGGETQYF.

This rearrangement joins TRBV14 to TRBJ2-7, with D perhaps matching TRBD2 (5 bases). Between the trimmed V and J ends, which lost 1 base and 3 bases, there was a span of 7 bases. In germline, CDR1 is SGHDN, CDR2 FVKESK. CDR3 length: 13 amino acids. This CDR3 reads CASSQVAGYEQYF. Written as DNA, the CDR3 is TGTGCCAGCAGCCAAGTTGCGGGCTACGAGCAGTACTTC.

V gene TRBV2 combines with J gene TRBJ2-3; a possible D gene is TRBD1 (7 bases). The V gene's germline CDR1 is SNHLY and CDR2 FYNNEI. The V end was cut by 6 bases, the J end by 2 bases, with 12 bases between. This CDR3 spans 14 amino acids. This chain's CDR3 is CASREGAYTDTQYF. CDR3 bases: TGTGCCAGCAGGGAGGGGGCTTACACAGATACGCAGTATTTT.

This clone was counted between two and nine times. V usage is TRBV5-4 and J usage is TRBJ2-5, with 7 bases lining up with TRBD2. Germline V gene data show CDR1 as SGHNT and CDR2 as YYREEE (reference sequence). With 4 bases clipped from V and 1 base from J, the junction kept 4 bases outside the gene matches. CDR3 length: 14 residues. The CDR3 DNA is TGTGCCAGCAGCCCCCGGACTAGCCAAGAGACCCAGTACTTC. As protein: CASSPRTSQETQYF.

The J gene is TRBJ1-1, the V gene TRBV7-8; D remains ambiguous. V lost 0 bases to trimming and J lost 2 bases, with 10 bases between them. The CDR3 spans 15 residues. CDR1 and CDR2 from the germline V gene are SGHVS and FQNEAQ. The CDR3 bases are TGTGCCAGCAGCTTAGCGCTGGCGGGAAACACTGAAGCTTTCTTT. Its translation: CASSLALAGNTEAFF.

This clone appeared a few times. The chain joins TRBV6-1 to TRBJ1-1; D gene uncertain. Germline CDR1 and CDR2: MNHNS and SASEGT. This CDR3 region has 13 residues. V lost 3 bases, J lost 4 bases, and 9 bases lay in between. The DNA of the CDR3 is TGTGCCAGCAGTGATGGATGGGGCACTGAAGCTTTCTTT. Protein sequence: CASSDGWGTEAFF.

The rearrangement uses TRBV5-1 and TRBJ1-2, with D possibly TRBD1 on 5 matching bases. Between the trimmed V and J ends, which lost 1 base and 3 bases, there was a span of 10 bases. The V gene's germline CDR1 is SGHRS and CDR2 YFSETQ. The CDR3 sequence is 14 residues long. CDR3 coding DNA: TGCGCCAGCAGCTTGAGGATAGGGGACTATGGCTACACCTTC. This codes for CASSLRIGDYGYTF.

This chain joins TRBV7-8 and TRBJ2-7; 7 nucleotides match TRBD2. The CDR3 extends over 16 amino acids. The germline V gene encodes CDR1 SGHVS and CDR2 FQNEAQ. Unmatched junction bases numbered 13, after V lost 5 bases and J lost 3 bases. This CDR3 reads CASSGVGRQGGYEQYF. The CDR3 nucleotides read TGTGCCAGCAGCGGGGTCGGGAGGCAGGGCGGCTACGAGCAGTACTTC.

V and J are TRBV6-1 and TRBJ1-2, with TRBD1 as a possible D gene (5 bases). Germline assignment: CDR1 MNHNS and CDR2 SASEGT. V lost 5 bases and J 5 bases, leaving 12 bases between the germline ends. This CDR3 spans 13 amino acids. The CDR3 spells CASSLEGQYGYTF. DNA for the CDR3: TGTGCCAGCAGTCTAGAGGGGCAGTATGGCTACACCTTC.